This T cell receptor beta chain stems from a study of blood T cell repertoires in COVID-19. Study context: T cells, B-cell-depleted T cells, or PBMCs provided the cDNA or gDNA that served as material.

Original data processing: How many nucleated cells were present was estimated from reference gene primer amplification. The repertoire was sequenced with immunoSEQ multiplex PCR; TCRdb's copy has only in-frame clones and lacks some. That table supplies the V and J calls and clone size; D and trimming were determined from the DNA. The sample includes around 300,000 clones, 70% to 90% of them seen just once. The CDR3 runs to 14 residues. Germline V gives CDR1 ENHRY, CDR2 SYGVKD. V lost 0 bases to trimming and J lost 3 bases, with 8 bases between them. Participants were aged about 18 to 90 years, lived in under 25 US areas, and enrolled virtually. Recovery among Cohort 3 donors was established by two negative PCRs, clearance, or symptom resolution.

The TCR originated in a woman aged 25 to 39 who had recovered from COVID-19. The specimen sequenced was PBMCs or T cells enriched from blood (not recorded which). This sequence joins TRBV10-3 and TRBJ1-2; D may be TRBD1 (5 bases). CDR3 nucleotide sequence: TGTGCCATCAGTGAGTCCCAGGGCTACTATGGCTACACCTTC. Translation: CAISESQGYYGYTF.